This note documents a single T cell receptor beta chain sequence. This CDR3 is built from 14 residues. Deletions cut 2 bases from V and 1 base from J, with 8 bases between. Germline CDR1 MDHEN, CDR2 SYDVKM. The sample is drawn from a study of cytomegalovirus exposure and HLA in healthy donors. Study in general: Of the donors genotyped, approximately 400 in all, around 77% fell in the Caucasian-associated ancestry cluster.

PCR amplification relied on 60 Vbeta primers (plus 13 Jbeta primers). Data came from immunoSEQ multiplex PCR; TCRdb stores just in-frame clones and leaves some out. Of under 200,000 clones detected, around 90% appear once; the ten largest clones hold about 1.1%. The sequenced material came from PBMCs. The clonotype comes from a boy aged 2 to 10 in good health and CMV-seronegative. The gene calls are TRBV28 and TRBJ1-2; D might be TRBD1 (6 bases). The CDR3 nucleotides are TGTGCCAGCAGTTTAGGGGGCAATAACTATGGCTACACCTTC. Protein sequence: CASSLGGNNYGYTF.